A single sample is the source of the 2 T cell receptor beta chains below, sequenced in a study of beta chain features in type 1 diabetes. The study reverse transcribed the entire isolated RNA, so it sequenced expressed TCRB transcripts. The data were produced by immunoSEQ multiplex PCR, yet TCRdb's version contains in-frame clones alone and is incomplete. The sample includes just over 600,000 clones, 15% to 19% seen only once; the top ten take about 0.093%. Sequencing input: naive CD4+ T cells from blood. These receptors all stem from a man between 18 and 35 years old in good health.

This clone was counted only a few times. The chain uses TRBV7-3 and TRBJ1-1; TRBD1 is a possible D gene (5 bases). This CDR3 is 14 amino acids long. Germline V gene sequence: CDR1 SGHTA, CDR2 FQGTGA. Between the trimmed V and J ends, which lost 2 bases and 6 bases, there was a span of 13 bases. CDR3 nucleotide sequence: TGTGCCAGCAGCTTATTCCGGGGGTCGGCTGAAGCTTTCTTT. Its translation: CASSLFRGSAEAFF.

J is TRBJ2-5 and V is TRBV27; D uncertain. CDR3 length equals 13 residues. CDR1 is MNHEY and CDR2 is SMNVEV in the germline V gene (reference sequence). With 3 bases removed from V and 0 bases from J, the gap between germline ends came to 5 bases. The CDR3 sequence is CASSFNYQETQYF. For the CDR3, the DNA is TGTGCCAGCAGTTTTAACTACCAAGAGACCCAGTACTTC.